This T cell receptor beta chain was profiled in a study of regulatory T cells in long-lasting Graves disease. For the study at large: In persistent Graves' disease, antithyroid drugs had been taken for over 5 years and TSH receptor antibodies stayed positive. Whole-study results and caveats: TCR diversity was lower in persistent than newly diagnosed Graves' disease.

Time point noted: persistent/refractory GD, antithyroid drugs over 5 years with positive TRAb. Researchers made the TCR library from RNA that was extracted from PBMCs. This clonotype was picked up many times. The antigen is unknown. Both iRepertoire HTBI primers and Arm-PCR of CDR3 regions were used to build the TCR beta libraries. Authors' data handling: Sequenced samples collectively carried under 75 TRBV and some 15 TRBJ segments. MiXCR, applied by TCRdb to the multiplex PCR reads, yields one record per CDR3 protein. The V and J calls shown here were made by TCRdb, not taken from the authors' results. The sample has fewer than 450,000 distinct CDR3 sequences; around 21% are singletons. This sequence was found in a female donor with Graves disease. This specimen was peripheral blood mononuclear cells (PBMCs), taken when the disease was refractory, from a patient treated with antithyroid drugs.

The CDR3 DNA reads as TGCAGTGCTCCGACGGCGACAGGGATCTATGGCTACACCTTC. Translation gives CSAPTATGIYGYTF. J is TRBJ1-2 and V is TRBV20-1; 7 bases match TRBD1. The CDR3 runs 14 residues. V gave up 5 bases and J gave up 4 bases; unmatched junction bases: 10. Germline V gene data show CDR1 as DFQATT and CDR2 as SNEGSKA (reference sequence).